This TCR beta chain was found in a study of CD8 T cells in Susac syndrome. The V and J ends lost 1 base and 6 bases respectively, with 22 bases between them. Per the germline V gene, CDR1 is KGHSH and CDR2 is LQKENI. This CDR3 comprises 18 residues. Sequencing of TCR beta was performed on blood CD8+ T cells and on blood CD4+ T cells. When the RNA was reverse transcribed, random hexamers were used with an input of roughly 0.45 to 1 ug. A multiplex approach, immunoSEQ multiplex PCR, amplified TCR beta CDR3 across 54 Vbeta and 13 Jbeta. TCRdb re-called the immunoSEQ multiplex PCR reads with MiXCR, one entry per CDR3 protein. The sample records 180,000 or so distinct CDR3 sequences, about 96% being singletons.

The rearrangement joins TRBV18 to TRBJ1-5, with TRBD1 as a possible D gene (6 bases). Sequencing input: CD4+ T cells from PBMCs. This TCR was recovered from a human donor with multiple sclerosis. CDR3 in amino acids: CASSPLRFRDISRQPQHF. CDR3 DNA: TGTGCCAGCTCACCACTCCGTTTCCGGGACATTTCACGTCAGCCCCAGCATTTT.